Listed below are T cell receptor beta chains from one sample, sequenced in a study of blood T cell repertoires in COVID-19. Only in-frame clones appear in the TCRdb table, and some are missing; sequencing was by immunoSEQ multiplex PCR. The sample lists about 170,000 clones, approximately 90% seen once, with about 4.9% in the top ten. Sequencing input: peripheral blood. Receptor source: a man between 18 and 29 years old with COVID-19, enrolled during active disease. CDR3s include the opening cysteine and the closing phenylalanine or tryptophan. The order of the fields is CDR3 protein, CDR3 DNA, V gene, J gene, clone size, D gene. The D gene is left open where the match is weak. Part of the rows lack a size; the others show once, few, many or a class for expanded clones.

CDR3 protein: CASSFLGGRLNTEAFF; CDR3 DNA: TGTGCCAGCAGTTTTCTCGGGGGTCGGCTGAACACTGAAGCTTTCTTT; V gene: TRBV27; J gene: TRBJ1-1; clone size: .; D gene: .
CDR3 protein: CASSFWGGPNYGYTF; CDR3 DNA: TGTGCCAGCAGCTTTTGGGGGGGACCAAACTATGGCTACACCTTC; V gene: TRBV28; J gene: TRBJ1-2; clone size: .; D gene: .
CDR3 protein: CASSSGLATYNEQFF; CDR3 DNA: TGTGCCAGCAGCTCAGGACTAGCGACCTACAATGAGCAGTTCTTC; V gene: TRBV11-3; J gene: TRBJ2-1; clone size: .; D gene: TRBD2
CDR3 protein: CASSPQGALSYNEQFF; CDR3 DNA: TGTGCCAGCAGCCCGCAGGGGGCCCTCTCCTACAATGAGCAGTTCTTC; V gene: TRBV7-3; J gene: TRBJ2-1; clone size: .; D gene: TRBD1
CDR3 protein: CASSLWGGLNTEAFF; CDR3 DNA: TGTGCCAGCAGTTTATGGGGAGGACTGAACACTGAAGCTTTCTTT; V gene: TRBV27; J gene: TRBJ1-1; clone size: .; D gene: .
CDR3 protein: CASSVGSGYTF; CDR3 DNA: TGTGCCAGCAGCGTGGGGAGCGGCTACACCTTC; V gene: TRBV9; J gene: TRBJ1-2; clone size: once; D gene: .
CDR3 protein: CASSGPGGEQYF; CDR3 DNA: TGCGCCAGCAGCGGACCCGGGGGCGAGCAGTACTTC; V gene: TRBV5-1; J gene: TRBJ2-7; clone size: .; D gene: .
CDR3 protein: CASSPMPGQGMNGYTF; CDR3 DNA: TGCGCCAGCAGCCCGATGCCGGGACAGGGGATGAATGGCTACACCTTC; V gene: TRBV4-3; J gene: TRBJ1-2; clone size: .; D gene: TRBD1
CDR3 protein: CASTKDRTDYGYTF; CDR3 DNA: TGTGCCAGCACCAAGGACAGGACCGACTATGGCTACACCTTC; V gene: TRBV7-9; J gene: TRBJ1-2; clone size: .; D gene: TRBD1
CDR3 protein: CASIPMVGGTGELFF; CDR3 DNA: TGTGCCAGCATCCCCATGGTCGGGGGCACCGGGGAGCTGTTTTTT; V gene: TRBV2; J gene: TRBJ2-2; clone size: .; D gene: .
CDR3 protein: CASSDQNIRGLSYNEQFF; CDR3 DNA: TGCGCCAGCAGTGACCAGAACATAAGGGGCCTCTCCTACAATGAGCAGTTCTTC; V gene: TRBV10-1; J gene: TRBJ2-1; clone size: .; D gene: .
CDR3 protein: CASSLESGVEQYF; CDR3 DNA: TGTGCCAGCAGCTTAGAGTCCGGGGTCGAGCAGTACTTC; V gene: TRBV7-9; J gene: TRBJ2-7; clone size: .; D gene: .
CDR3 protein: CASSRRSGELFF; CDR3 DNA: TGTGCCAGCAGCAGAAGGAGCGGGGAGCTGTTTTTT; V gene: TRBV5-4; J gene: TRBJ2-2; clone size: .; D gene: .
CDR3 protein: CASSQVGTSGRIRNEQYF; CDR3 DNA: TGCGCCAGCAGCCAAGTCGGGACTAGCGGGAGAATCAGGAACGAGCAGTACTTC; V gene: TRBV4-1; J gene: TRBJ2-7; clone size: .; D gene: TRBD2
CDR3 protein: CASSQTGQNYEQYF; CDR3 DNA: TGTGCCAGCAGCCAAACGGGACAGAACTACGAGCAGTACTTC; V gene: TRBV14; J gene: TRBJ2-7; clone size: .; D gene: TRBD1
CDR3 protein: CASSLPLVSSYNEQFF; CDR3 DNA: TGCGCCAGCAGTCTGCCCTTGGTGAGCTCCTACAATGAGCAGTTCTTC; V gene: TRBV23-1; J gene: TRBJ2-1; clone size: .; D gene: .
CDR3 protein: CASSLSGWDGYTF; CDR3 DNA: TGTGCCAGCAGTTTATCAGGGTGGGATGGCTACACCTTC; V gene: TRBV28; J gene: TRBJ1-2; clone size: .; D gene: .
CDR3 protein: CATSRGRGPGNTIYF; CDR3 DNA: TGTGCCACCAGCAGAGGGAGGGGGCCTGGAAACACCATATATTTT; V gene: TRBV15; J gene: TRBJ1-3; clone size: .; D gene: TRBD1
CDR3 protein: CASSPGQGGSYEQYF; CDR3 DNA: TGTGCCAGTAGTCCCGGACAGGGTGGTAGCTACGAGCAGTACTTC; V gene: TRBV19; J gene: TRBJ2-7; clone size: .; D gene: TRBD1
CDR3 protein: CSADRGLEQYF; CDR3 DNA: TGCAGTGCTGACAGGGGTCTCGAGCAGTACTTC; V gene: TRBV20-1; J gene: TRBJ2-7; clone size: .; D gene: TRBD1
CDR3 protein: CAWSHPYREDEQFF; CDR3 DNA: TGTGCCTGGAGTCACCCCTACCGAGAGGATGAGCAGTTCTTC; V gene: TRBV30; J gene: TRBJ2-1; clone size: .; D gene: .
CDR3 protein: CASSLSSWIGDFTDTQYF; CDR3 DNA: TGTGCCAGCAGCTTATCTTCCTGGATAGGTGACTTCACAGATACGCAGTATTTT; V gene: TRBV7-6; J gene: TRBJ2-3; clone size: .; D gene: .
CDR3 protein: CAWSASGRNYGYTF; CDR3 DNA: TGTGCCTGGAGTGCAAGCGGCCGGAACTATGGCTACACCTTC; V gene: TRBV30; J gene: TRBJ1-2; clone size: .; D gene: .
CDR3 protein: CASSQVFWDRGEETQYF; CDR3 DNA: TGCGCCAGCAGCCAAGTTTTCTGGGACAGGGGCGAAGAGACCCAGTACTTC; V gene: TRBV4-1; J gene: TRBJ2-5; clone size: .; D gene: TRBD1
CDR3 protein: CASKWAGTGHNEQFF; CDR3 DNA: TGTGCCAGCAAATGGGCCGGGACAGGTCACAATGAGCAGTTCTTC; V gene: TRBV28; J gene: TRBJ2-1; clone size: .; D gene: TRBD1
CDR3 protein: CASTTGQGGVGELFF; CDR3 DNA: TGTGCCAGCACCACGGGACAGGGAGGTGTCGGGGAGCTGTTTTTT; V gene: TRBV2; J gene: TRBJ2-2; clone size: .; D gene: TRBD1
CDR3 protein: CASSFRTVNSPLHF; CDR3 DNA: TGTGCCAGCAGTTTTCGGACAGTTAATTCACCCCTCCACTTT; V gene: TRBV27; J gene: TRBJ1-6; clone size: .; D gene: .
CDR3 protein: CASSGGWRGGTEAFF; CDR3 DNA: TGTGCCAGCAGTGGCGGCTGGCGGGGGGGCACTGAAGCTTTCTTT; V gene: TRBV28; J gene: TRBJ1-1; clone size: .; D gene: .
CDR3 protein: CASSEFSSEYNEQFF; CDR3 DNA: TGTGCCAGCAGTGAGTTTTCGAGCGAATACAATGAGCAGTTCTTC; V gene: TRBV6-1; J gene: TRBJ2-1; clone size: many; D gene: .